The T cell receptor beta chain described here comes from a study of cytomegalovirus exposure and HLA in healthy donors. Use of 60 Vbeta and 13 Jbeta primers characterized the PCR. Measured with immunoSEQ multiplex PCR; TCRdb has only the in-frame clones, and not every one. The repertoire includes approximately 180,000 clones, 80% of them detected once, and more than 5.5% sits in the top ten. Looked up from germline, CDR1 is SGHRS and CDR2 is YFSETQ. The CDR3 totals 15 residues. Losses at the gene ends were 0 bases for V and 2 bases for J; bases not matched to a gene: 0. This clone was detected only a few times. Within the sample, other DNA sequences also encode this same CDR3.

The chain recombines TRBV5-1 with TRBJ2-1; 9 bases map to TRBD1. This sequence originates from a man aged 30 to 39 in good health and CMV-seropositive. The specimen was PBMCs. The CDR3 is CASSLGQGAYNEQFF. The CDR3, as DNA: TGCGCCAGCAGCTTGGGACAGGGGGCCTACAATGAGCAGTTCTTC.